This T cell receptor (beta chain) came from a study of blood T cells in healthy people across ages. Deletions cut 0 bases from V and 7 bases from J, with 15 bases between. The CDR3 loop spans 15 amino acids. Germline V gene data show CDR1 as LGHNA and CDR2 as YSLEER. This clonotype was counted only a few times. A second PCR of 7 to 11 cycles used a sample-barcoded 5' primer and a J-beta primer mix. The yield of each sample was at least 2.5 million CDR3-containing paired-end reads. TCRdb independently ran MiXCR on the 5' RACE reads; one entry per CDR3 protein. The sample lists about 1.8 million distinct CDR3 sequences; roughly 50% were seen once.

The clonotype comes from a woman in her forties in good health. Sequenced input: blood. The rearrangement links TRBV4-3 to TRBJ2-5, with D unclear. The CDR3 DNA reads TGCGCCAGCAGCCAAGAAAGGTTCAGTCCGGGGACCCAGTACTTC. This sequence encodes CASSQERFSPGTQYF.